Described below is a single T cell receptor (beta chain) sequence and its context. Its antigen is as yet unknown. Amplification used 60 Vbeta primers and 13 Jbeta primers. Data came from immunoSEQ multiplex PCR; TCRdb stores just in-frame clones and leaves some out. The repertoire holds about 170,000 clones, with about 85% as singletons. These data originate in a study of cytomegalovirus exposure and HLA in healthy donors. Broader study findings: TRBV6-2, TRBV6-3 and other indistinguishable V segments were excluded. Productive rates of about 90% or about 30% were seen for most TCR beta V segments in an earlier analysis. An analysis was carried out later, and it reportedly showed fewer N-insertions in an Asian-associated ancestry cluster than the approximately 700-donor mean. A later analysis found that most CMV-associated TCR beta chains appeared HLA-restricted.

The CDR3 is 16 amino acids. Trimming took 3 bases from V and 2 from J; bases not matched to a gene: 6. Germline V CDR1 and CDR2: SGHAT, FQNNGV. V usage is TRBV11-2 and J usage is TRBJ2-3; 9 positions match TRBD2. The clonotype comes from a man in his thirties or forties in good health and CMV-seropositive. The sample was PBMCs. CDR3 amino acids: CASSLGLALNTDTQYF. CDR3 nucleotides: TGTGCCAGCAGCTTGGGACTAGCCCTAAACACAGATACGCAGTATTTT.